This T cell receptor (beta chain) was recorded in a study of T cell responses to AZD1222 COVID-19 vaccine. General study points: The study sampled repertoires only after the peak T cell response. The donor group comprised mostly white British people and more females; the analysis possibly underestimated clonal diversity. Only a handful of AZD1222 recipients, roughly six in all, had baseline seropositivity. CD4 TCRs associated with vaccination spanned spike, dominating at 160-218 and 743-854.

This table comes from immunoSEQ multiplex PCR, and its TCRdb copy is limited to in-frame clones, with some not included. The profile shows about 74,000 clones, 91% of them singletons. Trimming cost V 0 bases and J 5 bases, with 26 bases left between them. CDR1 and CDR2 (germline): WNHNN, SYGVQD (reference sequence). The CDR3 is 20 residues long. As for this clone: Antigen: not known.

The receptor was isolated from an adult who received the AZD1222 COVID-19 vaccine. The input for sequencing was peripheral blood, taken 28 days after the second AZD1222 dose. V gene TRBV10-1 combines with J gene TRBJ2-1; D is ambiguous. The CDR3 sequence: CASSESGSLPGPQFDNEQFF. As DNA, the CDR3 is TGCGCCAGCAGTGAGTCGGGGTCTTTACCGGGTCCCCAGTTTGACAATGAGCAGTTCTTC.